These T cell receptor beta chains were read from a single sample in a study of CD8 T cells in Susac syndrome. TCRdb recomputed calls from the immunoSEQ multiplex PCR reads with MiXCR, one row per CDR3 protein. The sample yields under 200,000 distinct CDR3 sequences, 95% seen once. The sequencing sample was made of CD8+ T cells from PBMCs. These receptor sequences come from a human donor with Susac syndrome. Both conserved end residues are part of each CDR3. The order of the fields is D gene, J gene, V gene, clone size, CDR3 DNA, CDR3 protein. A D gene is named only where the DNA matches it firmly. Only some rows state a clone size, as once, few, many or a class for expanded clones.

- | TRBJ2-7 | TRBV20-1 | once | TGCAGTGCCGTGAGTGTACTCATCTCCTACGAGCAGTACTTC | CSAVSVLISYEQYF
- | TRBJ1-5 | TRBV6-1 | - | TGTGCCAGCAGTGGGTATCAGCCCCAGCATTTT | CASSGYQPQHF
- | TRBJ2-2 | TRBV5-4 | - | TGTGCCAGCAGCTCCGGGACCGCCGGCACCGGGGAGCTGTTTTTT | CASSSGTAGTGELFF
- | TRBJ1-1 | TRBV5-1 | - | TGCGCCAGCAGCGACTCGAACACTGAAGCTTTCTTT | CASSDSNTEAFF
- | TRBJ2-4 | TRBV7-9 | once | TGTGCCAGCAGCTTAGAACCGGGACTTAAAAACATTCAGTACTTC | CASSLEPGLKNIQYF
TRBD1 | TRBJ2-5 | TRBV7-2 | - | TGTGCCAGCACCCAGACAGGGGCCGAGACCCAGTACTTC | CASTQTGAETQYF
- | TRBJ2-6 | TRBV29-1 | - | TGCAGCGCCCACGCCATTTCTGGGGCCAACGTCCTGACTTTC | CSAHAISGANVLTF
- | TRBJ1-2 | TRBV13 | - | TGTGCCAGCAGCTCCGGACAGAGCTATGGCTACACCTTC | CASSSGQSYGYTF
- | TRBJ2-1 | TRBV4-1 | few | TGCGCCAGCAGCCAAGTAGGGAATAATGAGCAGTTCTTC | CASSQVGNNEQFF
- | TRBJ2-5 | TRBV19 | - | TGTGCCAGTAGTATGTCGGGCAGCCCCTCAGAGACCCAGTACTTC | CASSMSGSPSETQYF
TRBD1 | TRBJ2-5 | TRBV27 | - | TGTGCCAGCAGTTTCTCAGGGGGTGGTGTAGAGACCCAGTACTTC | CASSFSGGGVETQYF
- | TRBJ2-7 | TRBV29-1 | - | TGCAGCGTTGAAGAATGGGGGAATGGATACTACGAGCAGTACTTC | CSVEEWGNGYYEQYF
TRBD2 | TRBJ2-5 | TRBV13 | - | TGTGCCAGCAGCTCAGGGACTAGCGTAGATGAGACCCAGTACTTC | CASSSGTSVDETQYF
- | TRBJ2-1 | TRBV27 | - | TGTGCCAGCAGTTTTGATACCTCGAATGAGCAGTTCTTC | CASSFDTSNEQFF
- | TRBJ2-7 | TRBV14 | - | TGTGCCAGCAGCCAGAGTTGGGACGAGCAGTACTTC | CASSQSWDEQYF
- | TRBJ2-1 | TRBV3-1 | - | TGTGCCAGCAGCCAACCGGACAGGGAGGGGAATGAGCAGTTCTTC | CASSQPDREGNEQFF
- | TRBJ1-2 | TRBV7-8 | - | TGTGCCAGCAGCTTAAGTGGGGGACCGGGCTATGGCTACACCTTC | CASSLSGGPGYGYTF
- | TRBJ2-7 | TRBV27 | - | TGTGCCAGCAGTCCTGGCTCCTACTACGAGCAGTACTTC | CASSPGSYYEQYF
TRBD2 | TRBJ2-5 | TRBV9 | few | TGTGCCAGCAGTGCGCTAGCGGGCGGCGGGGAGACCCAGTACTTC | CASSALAGGGETQYF
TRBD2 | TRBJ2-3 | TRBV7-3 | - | TGTGCCAGCAGCTTCGGACTAGCGGGCACAGATACGCAGTATTTT | CASSFGLAGTDTQYF
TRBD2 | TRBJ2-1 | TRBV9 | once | TGTGCCAGCAGCGTAGAAACTAGCGCGAACAATGAGCAGTTCTTC | CASSVETSANNEQFF
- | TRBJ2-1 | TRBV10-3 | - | TGTGCCATCCGCGGAGTGACGGGTAACAATGAGCAGTTCTTC | CAIRGVTGNNEQFF
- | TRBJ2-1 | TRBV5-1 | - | TGCGCCAGCAGTGAAGGGCCATACAATGAGCAGTTCTTC | CASSEGPYNEQFF
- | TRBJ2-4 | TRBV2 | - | TGTGCCAGCTATGCCAAAAACATTCAGTACTTC | CASYAKNIQYF
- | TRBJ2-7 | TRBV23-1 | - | TGCGCCAGCAGTCGCCCCGACCGATACACCTACGAGCAGTACTTC | CASSRPDRYTYEQYF
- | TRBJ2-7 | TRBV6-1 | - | TGTGCCAGCAGTATATCCAGGGGAGACGAGCAGTACTTC | CASSISRGDEQYF
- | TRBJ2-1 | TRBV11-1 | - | TGTGCCAGCAGCTTAGACTCTCGCTCCTACAATGAGCAGTTCTTC | CASSLDSRSYNEQFF
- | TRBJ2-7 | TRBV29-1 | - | TGCAGCGTTTTGACCTCTCCCTACGAGCAGTACTTC | CSVLTSPYEQYF
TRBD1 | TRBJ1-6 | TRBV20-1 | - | TGCAGTGCTAGAGATCTTAGCGACAGGGCCAATTCACCCCTCCACTTT | CSARDLSDRANSPLHF
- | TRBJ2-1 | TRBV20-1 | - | TGCAGTGCTAGGGTGGCGGGGAATGAGCAGTTCTTC | CSARVAGNEQFF
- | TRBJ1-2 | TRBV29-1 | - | TGCAGCGTTGCATTAGGGGAGAACTACACCTTC | CSVALGENYTF
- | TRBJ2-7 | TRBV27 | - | TGTGCCAGCAGTTTATCTTACGTTCGAGTTGCCCACGAGCAGTACTTC | CASSLSYVRVAHEQYF
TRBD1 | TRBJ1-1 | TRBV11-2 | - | TGTGCCAGCAGCGGGACAGGCCCCGGACCCACTGAAGCTTTCTTT | CASSGTGPGPTEAFF
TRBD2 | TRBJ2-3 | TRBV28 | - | TGTGCCAGCAGTTTAAAAAGCGGGAGGGTCACAGATACGCAGTATTTT | CASSLKSGRVTDTQYF
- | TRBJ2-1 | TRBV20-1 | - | TGCAGTGCCGCCCACTCGCAACGGAGCAATGAGCAGTTCTTC | CSAAHSQRSNEQFF
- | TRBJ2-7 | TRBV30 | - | TGTGCCTGGAGTGACGGCCATCCTACGGAGCAGTACTTC | CAWSDGHPTEQYF
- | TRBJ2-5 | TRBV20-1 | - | TGCAGTGCTATCGTACCTGGGAGAGAGACCCAGTACTTC | CSAIVPGRETQYF
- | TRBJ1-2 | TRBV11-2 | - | TGTGCCAGCAGCCTTTCAGGGCGGTATGGCTACACCTTC | CASSLSGRYGYTF
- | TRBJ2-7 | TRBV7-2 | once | TGTGCCAGCAGCTTAGGGGACACCCGTCCCTCCTACGAGCAGTACTTC | CASSLGDTRPSYEQYF
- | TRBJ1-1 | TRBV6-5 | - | TGTGCCAGCAGTGGGAGGTTGAACACTGAAGCTTTCTTT | CASSGRLNTEAFF
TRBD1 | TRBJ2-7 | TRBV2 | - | TGTGCCAGCAGCAGACAGGGGGCGGAATACGAGCAGTACTTC | CASSRQGAEYEQYF
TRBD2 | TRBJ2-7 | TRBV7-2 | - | TGTGCCAGCAGTAGACTAGCGGGTTTCTCCTACGAGCAGTACTTC | CASSRLAGFSYEQYF
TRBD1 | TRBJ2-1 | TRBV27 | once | TGTGCCAGCAGTCCCGGGACAGGGTGGGGTGAGCAGTTCTTC | CASSPGTGWGEQFF
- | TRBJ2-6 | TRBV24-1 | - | TGTGCCACCAGTGAAGGTCAGGGAACCGGGGCCAACGTCCTGACTTTC | CATSEGQGTGANVLTF
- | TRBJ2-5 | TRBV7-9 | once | TGTGCCAGCACCCCGAGGGTATCAGCGAACCAAGAGACCCAGTACTTC | CASTPRVSANQETQYF
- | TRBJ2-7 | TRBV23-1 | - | TGCGCCAGCAGCCAGAGGTGCGAGCAGTACTTC | CASSQRCEQYF
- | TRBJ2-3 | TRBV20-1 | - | TGCAGTGCTAGTCTGTCGCGGGATTGGAATACGCAGTATTTT | CSASLSRDWNTQYF
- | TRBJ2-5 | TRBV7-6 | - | TGTGCCAGCAGCTCCGGACTGGGACAATTAGGACCCCAACAGACCCAGTACTTC | CASSSGLGQLGPQQTQYF
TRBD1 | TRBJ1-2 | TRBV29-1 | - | TGCAGCGTTGAAGACCCGTCAGGGGGTGGCTACACCTTC | CSVEDPSGGGYTF
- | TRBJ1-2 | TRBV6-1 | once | TGTGCCAGCAAGCGAAGGCAAATCTATGGCTACACCTTC | CASKRRQIYGYTF
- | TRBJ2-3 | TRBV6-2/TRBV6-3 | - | TGTGCCAGCAGTTATTTCGTGGCGCTTAGCACAGATACGCAGTATTTT | CASSYFVALSTDTQYF
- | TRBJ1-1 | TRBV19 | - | TGTGCCAGTAGTATGGTGGCGGGTACTGAAGCTTTCTTT | CASSMVAGTEAFF
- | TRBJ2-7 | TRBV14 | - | TGTGCCAGCAGCCAAGCTTCCTACGAGCAGTACTTC | CASSQASYEQYF
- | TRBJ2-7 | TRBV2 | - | TGTGCCAGCATGGTTAGGCCAACCTACGAGCAGTACTTC | CASMVRPTYEQYF